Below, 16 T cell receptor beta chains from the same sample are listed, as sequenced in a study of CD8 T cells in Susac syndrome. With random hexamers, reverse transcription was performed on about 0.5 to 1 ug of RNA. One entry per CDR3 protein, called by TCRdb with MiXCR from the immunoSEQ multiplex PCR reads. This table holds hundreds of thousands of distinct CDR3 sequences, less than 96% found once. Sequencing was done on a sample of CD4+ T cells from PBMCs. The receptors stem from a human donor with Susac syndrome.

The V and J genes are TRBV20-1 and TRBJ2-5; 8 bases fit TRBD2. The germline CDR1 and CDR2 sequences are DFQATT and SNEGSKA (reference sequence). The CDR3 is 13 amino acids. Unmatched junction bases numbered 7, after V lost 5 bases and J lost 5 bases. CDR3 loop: CSALLAGGETQYF. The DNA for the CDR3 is TGCAGTGCTCTTCTAGCGGGTGGGGAGACCCAGTACTTC.

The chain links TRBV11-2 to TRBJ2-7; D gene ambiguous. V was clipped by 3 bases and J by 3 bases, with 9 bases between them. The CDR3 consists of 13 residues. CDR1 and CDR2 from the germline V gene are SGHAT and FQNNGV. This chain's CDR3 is CASSFNTDYEQYF. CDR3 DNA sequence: TGTGCCAGCAGCTTCAATACAGACTACGAGCAGTACTTC.

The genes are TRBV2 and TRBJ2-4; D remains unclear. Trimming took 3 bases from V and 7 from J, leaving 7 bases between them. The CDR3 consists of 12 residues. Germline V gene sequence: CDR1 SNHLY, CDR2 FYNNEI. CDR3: CASSDPGNIQYF. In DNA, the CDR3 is TGTGCCAGCAGTGATCCTGGGAACATTCAGTACTTC.

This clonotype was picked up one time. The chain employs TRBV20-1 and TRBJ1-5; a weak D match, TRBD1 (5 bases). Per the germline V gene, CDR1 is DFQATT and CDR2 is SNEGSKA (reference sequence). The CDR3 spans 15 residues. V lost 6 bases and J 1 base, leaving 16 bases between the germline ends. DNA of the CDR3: TGCAGTGCCTGGCGGGGGGACGCGAGCAATCAGCCCCAGCATTTT. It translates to CSAWRGDASNQPQHF.

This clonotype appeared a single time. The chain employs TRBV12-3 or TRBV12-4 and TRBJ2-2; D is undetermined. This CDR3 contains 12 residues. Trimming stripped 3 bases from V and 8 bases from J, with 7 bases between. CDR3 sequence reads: CASSFLSGELFF. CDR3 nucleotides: TGTGCCAGCAGTTTCTTGAGTGGGGAGCTGTTTTTT.

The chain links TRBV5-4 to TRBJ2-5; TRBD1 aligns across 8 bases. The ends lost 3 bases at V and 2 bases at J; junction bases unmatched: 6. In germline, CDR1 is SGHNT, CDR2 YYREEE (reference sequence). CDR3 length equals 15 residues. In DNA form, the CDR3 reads TGTGCCAGCAGCTCCAACAGGGGGTCTCAAGAGACCCAGTACTTC. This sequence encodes CASSSNRGSQETQYF.

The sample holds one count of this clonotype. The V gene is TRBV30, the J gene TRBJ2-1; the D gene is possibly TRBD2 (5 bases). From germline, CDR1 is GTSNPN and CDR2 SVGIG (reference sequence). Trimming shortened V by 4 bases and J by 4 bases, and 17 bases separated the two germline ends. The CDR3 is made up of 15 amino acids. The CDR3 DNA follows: TGTGCCTGGACCCACCGGGCTGGGAGATACAATGAGCAGTTCTTC. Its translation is CAWTHRAGRYNEQFF.

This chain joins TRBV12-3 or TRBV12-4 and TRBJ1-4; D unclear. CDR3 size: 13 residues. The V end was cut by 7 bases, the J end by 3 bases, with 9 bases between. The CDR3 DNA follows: TGTGCCAGCACGCCGCGGCCTAATGAAAAACTGTTTTTT. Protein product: CASTPRPNEKLFF.

CDR3 loop: CASSQGWTGARGETQYF. CDR3 in DNA: TGTGCCAGCAGCCAAGGGTGGACAGGGGCCCGAGGGGAGACCCAGTACTTC. V and J are TRBV3-1 and TRBJ2-5, with 9 nucleotides matching TRBD1. There are 17 residues in the CDR3. V was pared by 1 base and J by 5 bases, with 11 bases of the junction left unmatched. Germline loops: CDR1 LGHDT, CDR2 YNNKEL (reference sequence).

This CDR3 is CSAQGLRDTEAFF. In DNA, the CDR3 is TGCAGTGCCCAGGGACTAAGAGACACTGAAGCTTTCTTT. The chain has TRBV20-1 and TRBJ1-1; D perhaps matches TRBD1 (5 bases). Germline CDR1 and CDR2: DFQATT and SNEGSKA (reference sequence). V lost 6 bases, J lost 3 bases, and 14 bases lay in between. This CDR3 region has 13 residues.

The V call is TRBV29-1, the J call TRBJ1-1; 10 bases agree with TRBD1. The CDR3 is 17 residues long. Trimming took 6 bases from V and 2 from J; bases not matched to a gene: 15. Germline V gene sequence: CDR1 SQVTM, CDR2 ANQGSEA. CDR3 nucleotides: TGCAGCGTCGTCGCGACAGGGGGCTTTTTTCGCAACACTGAAGCTTTCTTT. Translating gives CSVVATGGFFRNTEAFF. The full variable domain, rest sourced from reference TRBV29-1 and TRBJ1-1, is SAVISQKPSRDICQRGTSLTIQCQVDSQVTMMFWYRQQPGQSLTLIATANQGSEATYESGFVIDKFPISRPNLTFSTLTVSNMSPEDSSIYLCSVVATGGFFRNTEAFFGQGTRLTVV.

The CDR3 loop reads CSAPIGQGATEAFF. The DNA for the CDR3 is TGCAGTGCTCCAATTGGTCAGGGAGCCACTGAAGCTTTCTTT. The chain joins TRBV20-1 to TRBJ1-1; a possible D gene is TRBD1 (5 bases). V gave up 5 bases and J gave up 4 bases, with 17 bases separating them. Per the germline V gene, CDR1 is DFQATT and CDR2 is SNEGSKA (reference sequence). The CDR3 extends over 14 amino acids.

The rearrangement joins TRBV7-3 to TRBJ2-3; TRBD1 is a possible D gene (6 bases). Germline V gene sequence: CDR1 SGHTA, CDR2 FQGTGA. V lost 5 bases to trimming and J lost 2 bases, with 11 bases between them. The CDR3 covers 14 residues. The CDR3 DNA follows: TGTGCCAGCAGCGTCGACAGGAACACAGATACGCAGTATTTT. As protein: CASSVDRNTDTQYF.

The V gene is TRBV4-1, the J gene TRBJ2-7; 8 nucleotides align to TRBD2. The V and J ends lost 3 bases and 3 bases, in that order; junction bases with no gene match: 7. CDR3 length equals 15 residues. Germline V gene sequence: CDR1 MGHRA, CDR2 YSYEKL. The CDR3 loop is CASSHSSGSSYEQYF. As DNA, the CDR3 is TGCGCCAGCAGCCACTCAAGCGGGAGTAGCTACGAGCAGTACTTC.

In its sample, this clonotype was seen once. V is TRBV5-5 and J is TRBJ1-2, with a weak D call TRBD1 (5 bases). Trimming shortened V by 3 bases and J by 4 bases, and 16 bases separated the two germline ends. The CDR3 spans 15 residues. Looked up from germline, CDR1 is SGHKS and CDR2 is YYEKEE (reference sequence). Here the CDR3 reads CASSSREAPGYGYTF. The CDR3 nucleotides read TGTGCCAGCAGCTCCAGGGAGGCCCCGGGCTATGGCTACACCTTC.

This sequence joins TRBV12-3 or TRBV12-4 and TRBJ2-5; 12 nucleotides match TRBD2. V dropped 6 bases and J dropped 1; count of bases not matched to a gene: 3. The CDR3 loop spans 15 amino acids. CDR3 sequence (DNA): TGTGCCAGCAGACTAGCGGGAGGAATCCAAGAGACCCAGTACTTC. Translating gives CASRLAGGIQETQYF.